The 21 T cell receptor beta chains below were found in one sample sequenced in a study of CD8+ T cells in alopecia areata. Indicated treatment: oral pan-JAK inhibitor, 5-10 mg twice daily. TCR sequencing used cDNA made by reverse transcription of extracted RNA. TCRdb's table, derived via immunoSEQ multiplex PCR, lists solely in-frame clones and lacks some. The sample carries about 200,000 clones, 55% to 70% recorded once. The source was CD4+ T cells sorted from blood, collected at week 24, from a patient treated with tofacitinib. The receptors here all came from a human donor with alopecia areata.

This chain connects TRBV19 to TRBJ2-5; D is unresolved. Trimming took off 5 bases at V and 0 bases at J, with 10 bases between the two ends. The CDR3 is made up of 14 amino acids. The germline V gene encodes CDR1 LNHDA and CDR2 SQIVND (reference sequence). CDR3 protein: CASSLQSYQETQYF. The CDR3 coding sequence is TGTGCCAGTAGTTTACAGTCGTACCAAGAGACCCAGTACTTC.

This clone turned up a few times. This sequence joins TRBV6-1 and TRBJ1-6; D is unresolved. Trimming cost V 1 base and J 5 bases, with 12 bases left between them. The CDR3 sequence is 16 residues long. CDR1 MNHNS and CDR2 SASEGT come from the germline V gene. The CDR3 sequence: CASSEGSGYNNSPLHF. In DNA, the CDR3 is TGTGCCAGCAGTGAAGGTTCCGGGTACAATAATTCACCCCTCCACTTT.

The genes are TRBV28 and TRBJ2-7; D unclear. CDR1 and CDR2 (germline): MDHEN, SYDVKM. V dropped 2 bases and J dropped 7 bases, with 6 bases sitting between them. The CDR3 is 11 amino acids. The CDR3: CASSLGLEQYF. The CDR3 DNA reads TGTGCCAGCAGTTTAGGGCTTGAGCAGTACTTC.

V gene TRBV29-1 combines with J gene TRBJ2-3, with TRBD2 identical over 12 bases. V gave up 5 bases and J gave up 3 bases; unmatched junction bases: 9. The CDR3 runs 16 residues. In germline, CDR1 is SQVTM, CDR2 ANQGSEA. The DNA for the CDR3 is TGCAGCGTTCCCGAAAGACTAGCGGGGGTTACAGATACGCAGTATTTT. It yields the protein CSVPERLAGVTDTQYF.

The table lists this clone with a count of one. The V gene is TRBV4-3, the J gene TRBJ2-3; TRBD2 might be the D (6 bases). Trimming shortened V by 1 base and J by 6 bases, and 14 bases separated the two germline ends. Germline V gene data show CDR1 as LGHNA and CDR2 as YSLEER. The CDR3 has 15 residues. CDR3 in DNA: TGCGCCAGCAGCCAAGTGGTTCAGGGAGGTGATACGCAGTATTTT. Translated, it gives CASSQVVQGGDTQYF.

The rearrangement links TRBV29-1 to TRBJ2-7; 12 bases line up with TRBD2. The ends lost 7 bases at V and 2 bases at J; junction bases unmatched: 3. Germline CDR1 reads SQVTM; CDR2 reads ANQGSEA. The CDR3 has 13 amino acids. Here the CDR3 DNA reads TGCAGCGGTTCTAGCGGGGGGGCCTACGAGCAGTACTTC. Its protein is CSGSSGGAYEQYF.

The chain couples TRBV5-1 to TRBJ2-7, with D hard to call. With 0 bases removed from V and 4 bases from J, the gap between germline ends came to 5 bases. Germline V gene lookup returns CDR1 SGHRS and CDR2 YFSETQ. The CDR3 contains 12 residues. The CDR3 reads CASSLGDYEQYF. The CDR3 DNA is TGCGCCAGCAGCTTGGGAGATTACGAGCAGTACTTC.

This clone was observed a handful of times. The chain is built from TRBV7-3 and TRBJ1-3, with D unclear. V shed 1 base and J shed 0 bases, with 10 bases lying between them. CDR3 length equals 16 residues. Germline values: CDR1 SGHTA, CDR2 FQGTGA. The CDR3 DNA sequence: TGTGCCAGCAGCTTAAGTTCGACCGGCTCTGGAAACACCATATATTTT. This encodes CASSLSSTGSGNTIYF.

This chain uses TRBV7-9 with TRBJ1-1; the D is unclear. V was trimmed by 2 bases and J by 6 bases, leaving 7 bases between them. The CDR3 length is 12 residues. Per the germline V gene, CDR1 is SEHNR and CDR2 is FQNEAQ (reference sequence). The CDR3: CASSLINAEAFF. CDR3 nucleotide sequence: TGTGCCAGCAGCTTAATTAACGCTGAAGCTTTCTTT.

V gene TRBV29-1 combines with J gene TRBJ2-5, with a weak D call TRBD2 (5 bases). V was pared by 3 bases and J by 3 bases, with 14 bases between. Per germline, CDR1 SQVTM and CDR2 ANQGSEA. The CDR3 extends over 14 amino acids. CDR3 bases: TGCAGCGTTGATCCCGGGAACGGGGAAGAGACCCAGTACTTC. Amino acid sequence: CSVDPGNGEETQYF.

The rearrangement links TRBV28 to TRBJ2-5; perhaps TRBD1 as D (5 bases). Trimming left V 9 bases short and J 3 bases short, with 17 bases between. Germline-derived CDR1 and CDR2 are MDHEN and SYDVKM. CDR3 length: 14 residues. The DNA of the CDR3 is TGTGCCAGGGGGCCTGGCCGTCCAGAAGAGACCCAGTACTTC. Amino acids: CARGPGRPEETQYF.

This chain uses TRBV29-1 with TRBJ2-6; 14 bases are a match to TRBD2. Trimming removed 4 bases from V and 0 bases from J; junction bases left unmatched: 5. Germline CDR1 SQVTM, CDR2 ANQGSEA. The CDR3 length is 18 residues. CDR3 DNA: TGCAGCGTTGCCGGACTAGCGGGGGGTTACTCTGGGGCCAACGTCCTGACTTTC. This sequence encodes CSVAGLAGGYSGANVLTF.

The chain carries TRBV25-1 and TRBJ2-5; maybe TRBD1 (6 bases). V dropped 4 bases and J dropped 7 bases, with 13 bases sitting between them. CDR3 length: 13 residues. Germline loops: CDR1 MGHDK, CDR2 SYGVNS. The CDR3 is CASSAQGLGTQYF. The CDR3 DNA reads as TGTGCCAGCAGTGCACAGGGTTTGGGGACCCAGTACTTC.

This clone was detected only once. The J gene is TRBJ2-3, the V gene TRBV29-1; D might be TRBD2 (6 bases). The CDR3 extends over 14 amino acids. V lost 6 bases and J 0 bases, leaving 13 bases between the germline ends. In germline, CDR1 is SQVTM, CDR2 ANQGSEA. CDR3 in DNA: TGCAGCGTAGAAAGAGGGACTAGCACAGATACGCAGTATTTT. Protein sequence: CSVERGTSTDTQYF.

The chain employs TRBV7-9 and TRBJ1-5; D is possibly TRBD1 (5 bases). Deletions cut 5 bases from V and 5 bases from J, with 22 bases between. The germline CDR1 and CDR2 sequences are SEHNR and FQNEAQ (reference sequence). CDR3 length: 17 amino acids. This chain's CDR3 is CASSVSAGGGTDQPQHF. The CDR3 nucleotides read TGTGCCAGCAGCGTATCGGCCGGTGGGGGGACGGATCAGCCCCAGCATTTT.

The rearrangement uses TRBV27 and TRBJ1-2; 9 nucleotides match TRBD1. V gave up 2 bases and J gave up 5 bases; unmatched junction bases: 3. CDR1 and CDR2 (germline): MNHEY, SMNVEV (reference sequence). This CDR3 has 14 residues. The CDR3 bases are TGTGCCAGCAGTTTAAAGGGACAGGGTTATGGCTACACCTTC. Translating gives CASSLKGQGYGYTF.

V usage is TRBV19 and J usage is TRBJ2-5; D is tentatively TRBD1 or TRBD2 (5 bases each). The V end lost 5 bases, the J end lost 3 bases, and 7 bases lay between the germline ends. The CDR3 loop spans 12 amino acids. CDR1 is LNHDA and CDR2 is SQIVND in the germline V gene (reference sequence). This CDR3 reads CASSLGEETQYF. The CDR3 DNA follows: TGTGCCAGTAGTTTGGGGGAAGAGACCCAGTACTTC.

The chain uses TRBV28 and TRBJ2-7, with 8 bases that match TRBD1. This CDR3 is built from 12 residues. With V trimmed by 7 bases and J by 4 bases, 3 bases remained unmatched. CDR1 MDHEN and CDR2 SYDVKM come from the germline V gene. The DNA of the CDR3 is TGTGCCAGCACGGACAGGGCGTACGAGCAGTACTTC. Encoded protein: CASTDRAYEQYF.

The chain employs TRBV7-2 and TRBJ1-1; TRBD1 is a possible D gene (6 bases). With 0 bases removed from V and 10 bases from J, the gap between germline ends came to 12 bases. This CDR3 contains 13 residues. Germline CDR1 is SGHTA and CDR2 is FQGNSA. The CDR3 region has the DNA TGTGCCAGCAGCTTAGCGGGGGCGAACGGAGCTTTCTTT. Residues: CASSLAGANGAFF.

The rearrangement links TRBV15 to TRBJ2-3; 10 bases are shared with TRBD2. CDR3 size: 16 residues. The J segment lost 5 bases and the V segment lost 0 bases, leaving 5 bases of the junction unmatched. CDR1 and CDR2 from the germline V gene are LNHNV and YYDKDF (reference sequence). The CDR3 loop reads CATSRETSGAQDTQYF. The CDR3 DNA sequence: TGTGCCACCAGCAGAGAAACTAGCGGGGCACAAGATACGCAGTATTTT.

V is TRBV7-2 and J is TRBJ1-5, with 9 bases identical to TRBD1. Losses at the gene ends were 5 bases for V and 8 bases for J; bases not matched to a gene: 10. The CDR3 sequence is 15 residues long. Germline CDR1 and CDR2: SGHTA and FQGNSA. CDR3 loop: CASSLGTGLGEPQHF. As DNA, the CDR3 is TGTGCCAGCAGCCTCGGGACAGGGTTGGGGGAGCCCCAGCATTTT. Variable domain in full (rest from reference TRBV7-2 and TRBJ1-5): GAGVSQSPSNKVTEKGKDVELRCDPISGHTALYWYRQSLGQGLEFLIYFQGNSAPDKSGLPSDRFSAERTGGSVSTLTIQRTQQEDSAVYLCASSLGTGLGEPQHFGDGTRLSIL.